This T cell receptor beta chain derives from a study of beta chain features in type 1 diabetes. General study findings and limits: Resolution of whether HLA type affects TCRB rearrangement was not achieved here.

This clone was seen a handful of times. Its antigen remains unknown. The CDR3 is 16 amino acids. Trimming pared 0 bases from V and 1 base from J, leaving 10 bases between. The V gene's germline CDR1 is KGHSH and CDR2 LQKENI. The investigators reverse transcribed all of the isolated RNA, so they sequenced expressed TCRB transcripts. The method was immunoSEQ multiplex PCR; TCRdb's version includes in-frame clones alone and lacks a portion of them. Of 900,000 or so clones detected, 15% to 20% appear once; the ten largest clones hold roughly 0.025%. This chain connects TRBV18 to TRBJ2-1; no reliable D call. The receptor was isolated from a woman between 18 and 29 years old in good health. The sample comprised naive CD4+ T cells from blood. CDR3 DNA: TGTGCCAGCTCACCACCCTCGGCGGAATCCTACAATGAGCAGTTCTTC. This codes for CASSPPSAESYNEQFF.